The entry below gives a single T cell receptor (beta chain) sequence along with its context. CDR3 length equals 14 residues. Germline CDR1 and CDR2: SGHNT and YYREEE (reference sequence). Deletions cut 0 bases from V and 8 bases from J, with 12 bases between. These data originate in a study of blood T cell repertoires in COVID-19. Study-level information: The United States, Italy and Spain supplied acute and convalescent COVID-19 samples. Nucleic acid was either cDNA or gDNA, and it came from T cells, B-cell-depleted T cells, or PBMCs.

Per the original data handling: Amplified reference gene primers provided the basis for estimating nucleated cell counts. The method was immunoSEQ multiplex PCR; TCRdb's version includes in-frame clones alone and lacks a portion of them. That table furnishes V, J and clone size, whereas the DNA furnished D and trimming. The sample yields 150,000 to 200,000 clones, 80% to 90% seen once. Enrolment of Seattle patients took place during active infection, and they were followed longitudinally. The sequencing input was peripheral blood. This receptor was identified in a woman aged 65 to 85 with COVID-19, enrolled during active disease. V and J are TRBV5-4 and TRBJ2-1; possibly TRBD2 for D (5 bases). CDR3 coding DNA: TGTGCCAGCAGCTTGGGAGCCTCGAGGGATGAGCAGTTCTTC. Translated: CASSLGASRDEQFF.